The rows below give T cell receptor beta chains drawn from one sample of a study of shared clonotypes between healthy human individuals. Sequencing used immunoSEQ multiplex PCR; TCRdb keeps in-frame clones, though not all of them. The profile shows more than 2,000,000 clones, just over 90% of them singletons. Sequences were obtained from naive CD4+ T cells sorted from blood. These receptors originate from a man aged 18 to 30 in good health. CDR3s leave out the opening cysteine and the closing phenylalanine or tryptophan. The D gene is left open where the match is weak.

J,V,D,CDR3
TRBJ1-1,TRBV6-6,TRBD1,ASRSRQGRVTEAF
TRBJ1-4,TRBV29-1,TRBD1,SGQGARGEKLF
TRBJ2-2,TRBV23-1,-,ASSQSIGSRIGELF
TRBJ1-1,TRBV11-2,-,ASSPNLGGRPNTEAF
TRBJ1-1,TRBV27,-,ASSPLTGTNTEAF
TRBJ2-1,TRBV4-3,-,ASSQDWGSNEQF
TRBJ2-1,TRBV5-1,TRBD2,ASSSLAESYNEQF
TRBJ1-2,TRBV2,-,ASSEAGSGSGSYT
TRBJ2-1,TRBV28,TRBD2,ASKVERGIGEQF
TRBJ2-7,TRBV27,TRBD1,ASSPQGVYEQY
TRBJ2-7,TRBV7-3,-,ASRTSSYEQY
TRBJ2-3,TRBV14,-,ASSQDRGSVTDTQY
TRBJ2-7,TRBV2,-,ASSRARGLYYEQY
TRBJ2-1,TRBV7-9,-,ASSFDPGLTYNEQF
TRBJ2-3,TRBV5-1,-,ASSLGATTDTQY
TRBJ1-2,TRBV9,-,ASSAMTSVNGYT
TRBJ2-2,TRBV4-1,TRBD1,ASSHEPGQGIAGELF
TRBJ2-7,TRBV6-4,TRBD1,ASSVETGAAYEQY
TRBJ1-2,TRBV19,-,ATFLSGYT
TRBJ2-3,TRBV18,TRBD2,ASSPTSGISTDTQY
TRBJ1-3,TRBV7-9,-,ASSSDLPIY
TRBJ2-3,TRBV27,-,ASSLSKWGYTDTQY
TRBJ2-5,TRBV2,TRBD1,ASRPTGRQETQY
TRBJ2-7,TRBV5-1,-,ASSPTGTYEQY
TRBJ2-5,TRBV27,-,ASSSQPQGGIRETQY
TRBJ2-1,TRBV2,-,ASIRASDPYNEQF
TRBJ1-2,TRBV5-1,-,ASSFGTSGYGYT
TRBJ1-5,TRBV10-3,-,AISDSHGPQH
TRBJ2-5,TRBV5-1,-,ASSLRGEDRRAQETQY
TRBJ1-1,TRBV4-1,-,ASSQIMNTEAF
TRBJ1-2,TRBV4-2,-,ASSQEGPMATYGYT
TRBJ2-1,TRBV7-9,TRBD2,ASSPKGLASSYNEQF
TRBJ1-1,TRBV7-2,TRBD1,ASSNDRVVAEAF
TRBJ1-5,TRBV5-8,TRBD1,ASSPYPGQGAQPQH